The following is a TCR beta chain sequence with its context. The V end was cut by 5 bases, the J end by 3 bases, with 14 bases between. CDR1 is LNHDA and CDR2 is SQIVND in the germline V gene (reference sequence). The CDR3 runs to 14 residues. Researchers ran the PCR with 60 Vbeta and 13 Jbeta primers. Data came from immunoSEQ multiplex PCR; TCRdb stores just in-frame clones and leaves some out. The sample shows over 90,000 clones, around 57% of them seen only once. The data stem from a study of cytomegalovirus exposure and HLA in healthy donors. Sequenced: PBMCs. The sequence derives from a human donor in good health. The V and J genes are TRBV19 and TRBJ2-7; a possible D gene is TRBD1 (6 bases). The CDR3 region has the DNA TGTGCCAGTAGTTCCCCTGACAGGAACTACGAGCAGTACTTC. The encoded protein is CASSSPDRNYEQYF.